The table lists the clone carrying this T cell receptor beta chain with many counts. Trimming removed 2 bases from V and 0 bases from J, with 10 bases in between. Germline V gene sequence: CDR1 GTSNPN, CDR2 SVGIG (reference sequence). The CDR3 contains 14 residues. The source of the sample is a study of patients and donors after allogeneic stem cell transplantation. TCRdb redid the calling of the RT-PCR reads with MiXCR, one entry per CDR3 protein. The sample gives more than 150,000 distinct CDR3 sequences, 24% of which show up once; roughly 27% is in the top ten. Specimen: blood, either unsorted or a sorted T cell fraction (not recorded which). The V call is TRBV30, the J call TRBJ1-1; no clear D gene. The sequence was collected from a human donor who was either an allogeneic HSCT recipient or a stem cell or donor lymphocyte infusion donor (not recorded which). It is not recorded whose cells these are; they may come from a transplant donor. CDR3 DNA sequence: TGTGCCTGGAGTTACGGGATGGTGAACACTGAAGCTTTCTTT. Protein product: CAWSYGMVNTEAFF. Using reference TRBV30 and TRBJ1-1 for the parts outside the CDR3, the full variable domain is SQTIHQWPATLVQPVGSPLSLECTVEGTSNPNLYWYRQAAGRGLQLLFYSVGIGQISSEVPQNLSASRPQDRQFILSSKKLLLSDSGFYLCAWSYGMVNTEAFFGQGTRLTVV.